This TCR beta chain was profiled in a study of blood T cell repertoires in COVID-19. Overall study context: Acute-phase and convalescent COVID-19 samples originated in the United States, Italy and Spain. Sources were T cells, B-cell-depleted T cells, or PBMCs; the material itself was cDNA or gDNA.

The germline V gene has CDR1 MNHEY and CDR2 SMNVEV (reference sequence). V was cut by 6 bases and J by 3 bases, with 18 bases left in between. This CDR3 spans 15 amino acids. Here immunoSEQ multiplex PCR was the method, and the copy in TCRdb shows in-frame clones only, minus some. The sample consists of about 400,000 clones, roughly 91% of them appearing once. Sample: peripheral blood. The V gene is TRBV27, the J gene TRBJ2-7; possibly TRBD2 for D (6 bases). This receptor was obtained from a woman between 25 and 40 years old with acute or convalescent COVID-19. CDR3 sequence (DNA): TGTGCCAGCAGCACCTCGGGGACTGCATTCTACGAGCAGTACTTC. It codes for CASSTSGTAFYEQYF.